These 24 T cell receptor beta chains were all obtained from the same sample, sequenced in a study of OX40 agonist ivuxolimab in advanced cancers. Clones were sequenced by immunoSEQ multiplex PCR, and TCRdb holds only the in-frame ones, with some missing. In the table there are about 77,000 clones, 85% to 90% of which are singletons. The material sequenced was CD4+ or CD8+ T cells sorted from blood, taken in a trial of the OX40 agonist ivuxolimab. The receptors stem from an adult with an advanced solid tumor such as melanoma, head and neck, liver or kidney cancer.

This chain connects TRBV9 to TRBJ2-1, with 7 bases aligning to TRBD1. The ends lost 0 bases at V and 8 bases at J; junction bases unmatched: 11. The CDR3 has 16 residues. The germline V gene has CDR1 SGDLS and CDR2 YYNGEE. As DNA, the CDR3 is TGTGCCAGCAGCGTAGGAGGTGGGAACAGGGGCCATGAGCAGTTCTTC. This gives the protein CASSVGGGNRGHEQFF.

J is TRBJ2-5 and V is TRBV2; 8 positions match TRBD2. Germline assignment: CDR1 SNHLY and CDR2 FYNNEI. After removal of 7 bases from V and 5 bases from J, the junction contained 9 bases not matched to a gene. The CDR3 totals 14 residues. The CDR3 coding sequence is TGTGCCAGCAAAGGGCGGGGGGCCGGCGAGACCCAGTACTTC. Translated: CASKGRGAGETQYF.

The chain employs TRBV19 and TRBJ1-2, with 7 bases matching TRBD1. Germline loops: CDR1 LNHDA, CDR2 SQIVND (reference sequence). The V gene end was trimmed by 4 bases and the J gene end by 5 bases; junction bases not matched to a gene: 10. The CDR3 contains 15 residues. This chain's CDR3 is CASSTRQGGEYGYTF. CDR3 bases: TGTGCCAGTAGTACCCGACAGGGAGGAGAGTATGGCTACACCTTC.

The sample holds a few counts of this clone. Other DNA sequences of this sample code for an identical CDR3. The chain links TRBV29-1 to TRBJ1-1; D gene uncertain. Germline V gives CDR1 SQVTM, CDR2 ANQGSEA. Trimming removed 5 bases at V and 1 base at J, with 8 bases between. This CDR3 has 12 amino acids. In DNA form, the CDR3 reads TGCAGCGTTCGTAGGTGGAACACTGAAGCTTTCTTT. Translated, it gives CSVRRWNTEAFF.

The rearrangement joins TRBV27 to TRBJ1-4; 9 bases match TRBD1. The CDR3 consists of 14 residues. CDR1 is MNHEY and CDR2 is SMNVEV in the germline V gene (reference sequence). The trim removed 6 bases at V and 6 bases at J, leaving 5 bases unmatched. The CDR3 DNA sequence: TGTGCCAGCAGCCGGGACAGGGAACATGAAAAACTGTTTTTT. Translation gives CASSRDREHEKLFF.

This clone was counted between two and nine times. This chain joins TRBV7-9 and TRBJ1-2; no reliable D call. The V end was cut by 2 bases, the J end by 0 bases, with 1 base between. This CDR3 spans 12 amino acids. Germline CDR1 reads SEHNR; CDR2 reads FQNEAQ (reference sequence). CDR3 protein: CASSLSNYGYTF. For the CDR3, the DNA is TGTGCCAGCAGCTTATCTAACTATGGCTACACCTTC.

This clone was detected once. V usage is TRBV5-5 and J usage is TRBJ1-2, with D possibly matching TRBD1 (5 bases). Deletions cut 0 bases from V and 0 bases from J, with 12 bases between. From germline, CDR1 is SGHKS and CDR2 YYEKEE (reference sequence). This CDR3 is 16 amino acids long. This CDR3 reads CASSLDGAYSNYGYTF. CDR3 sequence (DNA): TGTGCCAGCAGCTTGGACGGGGCTTATTCTAACTATGGCTACACCTTC.

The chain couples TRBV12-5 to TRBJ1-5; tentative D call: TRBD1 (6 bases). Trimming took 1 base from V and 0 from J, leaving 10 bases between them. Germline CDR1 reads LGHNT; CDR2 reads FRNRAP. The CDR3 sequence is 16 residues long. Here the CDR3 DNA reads TGTGCTAGTGGTTTGGGCCAGGGGATTAGCAATCAGCCCCAGCATTTT. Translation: CASGLGQGISNQPQHF.

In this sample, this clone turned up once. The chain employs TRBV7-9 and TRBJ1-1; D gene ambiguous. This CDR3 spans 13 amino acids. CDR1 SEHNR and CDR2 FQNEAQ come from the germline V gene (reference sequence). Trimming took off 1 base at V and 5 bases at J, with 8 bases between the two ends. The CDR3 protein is CASSLDEVTEAFF. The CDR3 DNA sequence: TGTGCCAGCAGCTTAGATGAGGTGACTGAAGCTTTCTTT.

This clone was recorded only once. The CDR3 region is CASRTLAGGYNEQFF. DNA of the CDR3: TGTGCCAGCAGAACGCTAGCGGGGGGGTACAATGAGCAGTTCTTC. This sequence joins TRBV27 and TRBJ2-1, with 12 bases fitting TRBD2. J was trimmed by 4 bases and V by 6 bases; bases with no gene match: 4. CDR3 length equals 15 residues. Germline V gene data show CDR1 as MNHEY and CDR2 as SMNVEV (reference sequence).

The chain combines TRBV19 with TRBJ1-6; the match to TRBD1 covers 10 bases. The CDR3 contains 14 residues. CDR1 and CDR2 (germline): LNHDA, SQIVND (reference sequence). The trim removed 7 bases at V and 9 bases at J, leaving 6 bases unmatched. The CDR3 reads CASTRQGASSPLHF. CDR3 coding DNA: TGTGCCAGTACCCGACAGGGGGCTAGTTCACCCCTCCACTTT.

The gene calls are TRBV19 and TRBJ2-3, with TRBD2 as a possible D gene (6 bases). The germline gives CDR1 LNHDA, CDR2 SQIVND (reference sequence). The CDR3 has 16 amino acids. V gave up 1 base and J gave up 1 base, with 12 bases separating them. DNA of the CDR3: TGTGCCAGTAGTATAGGTGGCGGGGCTCGCACAGATACGCAGTATTTT. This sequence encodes CASSIGGGARTDTQYF.

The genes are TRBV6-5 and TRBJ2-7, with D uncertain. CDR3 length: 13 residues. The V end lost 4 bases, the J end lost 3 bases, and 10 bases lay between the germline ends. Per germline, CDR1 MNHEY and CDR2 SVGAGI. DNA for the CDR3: TGTGCCAGCAGTTCCCCGGGCAGCTACGAGCAGTACTTC. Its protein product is CASSSPGSYEQYF.

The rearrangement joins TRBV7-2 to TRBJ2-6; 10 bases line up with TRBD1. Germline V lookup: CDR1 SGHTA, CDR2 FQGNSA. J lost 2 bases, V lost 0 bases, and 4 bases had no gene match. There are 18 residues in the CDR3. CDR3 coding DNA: TGTGCCAGCAGCTTAGCAAGGACAGGGGGGCCTGGGGCCAACGTCCTGACTTTC. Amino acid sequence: CASSLARTGGPGANVLTF.

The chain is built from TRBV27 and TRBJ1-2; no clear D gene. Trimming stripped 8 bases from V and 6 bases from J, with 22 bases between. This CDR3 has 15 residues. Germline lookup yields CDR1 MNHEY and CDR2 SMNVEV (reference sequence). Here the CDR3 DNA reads TGTGCCAGCCCCCCCGGACTTAGGGATATTGATGGCTACACCTTC. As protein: CASPPGLRDIDGYTF.

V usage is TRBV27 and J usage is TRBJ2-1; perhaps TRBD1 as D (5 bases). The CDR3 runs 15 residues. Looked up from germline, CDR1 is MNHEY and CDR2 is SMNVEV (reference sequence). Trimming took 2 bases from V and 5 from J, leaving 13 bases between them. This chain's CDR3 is CASSLTGPGDNEQFF. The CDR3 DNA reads TGTGCCAGCAGTTTAACAGGTCCGGGTGACAATGAGCAGTTCTTC.

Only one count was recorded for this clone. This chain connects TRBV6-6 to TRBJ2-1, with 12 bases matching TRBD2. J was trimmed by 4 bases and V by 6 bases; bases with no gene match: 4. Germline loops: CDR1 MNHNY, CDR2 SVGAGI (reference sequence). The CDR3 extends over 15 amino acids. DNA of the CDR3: TGTGCCAGCAGACTTACTAGCGGGGGGTACAATGAGCAGTTCTTC. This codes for CASRLTSGGYNEQFF.

The CDR3 coding sequence is TGTGCCAGCAGCTTAGCTCGCGGGAATGGCCGGGAGCTGTTTTTT. Its protein product is CASSLARGNGRELFF. The chain is built from TRBV7-8 and TRBJ2-2, with D tentatively TRBD2 (6 bases). Germline V gives CDR1 SGHVS, CDR2 FQNEAQ. Trimming left V 0 bases short and J 9 bases short, with 14 bases between. The CDR3 sequence is 15 residues long.

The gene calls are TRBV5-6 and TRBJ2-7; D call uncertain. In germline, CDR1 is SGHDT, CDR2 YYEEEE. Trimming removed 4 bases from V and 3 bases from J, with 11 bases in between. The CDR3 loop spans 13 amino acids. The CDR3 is CASSVPGIYEQYF. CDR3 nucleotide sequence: TGTGCCAGCAGCGTTCCGGGTATCTACGAGCAGTACTTC.

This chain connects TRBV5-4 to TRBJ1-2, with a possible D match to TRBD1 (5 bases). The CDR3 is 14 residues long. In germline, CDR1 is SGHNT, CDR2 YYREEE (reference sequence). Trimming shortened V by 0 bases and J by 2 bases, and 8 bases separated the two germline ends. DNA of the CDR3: TGTGCCAGCAGCTTGGGGGGCAGGAACTATGGCTACACCTTC. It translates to CASSLGGRNYGYTF.

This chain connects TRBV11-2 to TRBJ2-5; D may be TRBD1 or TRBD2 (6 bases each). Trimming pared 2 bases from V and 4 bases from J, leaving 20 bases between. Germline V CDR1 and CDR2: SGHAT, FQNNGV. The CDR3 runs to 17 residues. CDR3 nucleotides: TGTGCCAGCAGCTTATTTCGGTTTCCTGGGGGGCCAGAGACCCAGTACTTC. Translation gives CASSLFRFPGGPETQYF.

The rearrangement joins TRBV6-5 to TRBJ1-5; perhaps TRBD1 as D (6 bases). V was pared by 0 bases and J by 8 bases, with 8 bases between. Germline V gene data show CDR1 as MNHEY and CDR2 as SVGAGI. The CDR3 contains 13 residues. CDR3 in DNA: TGTGCCAGCAGTTACTCCCACAGGGAGCCCCAGCATTTT. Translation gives CASSYSHREPQHF.

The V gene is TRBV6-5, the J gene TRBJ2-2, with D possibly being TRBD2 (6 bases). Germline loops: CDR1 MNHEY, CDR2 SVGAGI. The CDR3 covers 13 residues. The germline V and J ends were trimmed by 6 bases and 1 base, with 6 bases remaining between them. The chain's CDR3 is CASRRENTGELFF. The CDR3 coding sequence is TGTGCCAGCAGGCGGGAGAACACCGGGGAGCTGTTTTTT.

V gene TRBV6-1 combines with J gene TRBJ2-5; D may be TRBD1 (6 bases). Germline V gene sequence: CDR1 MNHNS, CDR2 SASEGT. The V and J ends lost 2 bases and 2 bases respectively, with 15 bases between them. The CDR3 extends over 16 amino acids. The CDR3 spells CASSESTGLGQETQYF. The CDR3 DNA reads TGTGCCAGCAGTGAATCCACAGGGTTGGGGCAAGAGACCCAGTACTTC.